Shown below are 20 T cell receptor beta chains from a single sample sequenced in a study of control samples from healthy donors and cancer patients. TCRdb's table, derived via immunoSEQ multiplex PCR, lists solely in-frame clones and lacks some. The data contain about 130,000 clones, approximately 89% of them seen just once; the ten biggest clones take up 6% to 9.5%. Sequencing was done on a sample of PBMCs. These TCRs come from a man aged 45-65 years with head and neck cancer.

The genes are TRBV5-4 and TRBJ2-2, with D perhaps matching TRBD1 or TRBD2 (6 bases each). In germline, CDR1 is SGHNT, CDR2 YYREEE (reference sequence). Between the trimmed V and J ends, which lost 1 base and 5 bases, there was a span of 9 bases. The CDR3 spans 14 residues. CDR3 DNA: TGTGCCAGCAGCTTGCGAGGGGGGACCGGGGAGCTGTTTTTT. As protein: CASSLRGGTGELFF.

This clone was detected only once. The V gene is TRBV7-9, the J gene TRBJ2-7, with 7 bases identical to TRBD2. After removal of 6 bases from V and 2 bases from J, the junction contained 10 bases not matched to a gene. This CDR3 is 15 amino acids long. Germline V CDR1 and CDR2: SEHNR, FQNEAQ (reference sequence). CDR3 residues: CASSSTSEGAYEQYF. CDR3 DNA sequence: TGTGCCAGCAGTTCCACTAGCGAAGGGGCCTACGAGCAGTACTTC.

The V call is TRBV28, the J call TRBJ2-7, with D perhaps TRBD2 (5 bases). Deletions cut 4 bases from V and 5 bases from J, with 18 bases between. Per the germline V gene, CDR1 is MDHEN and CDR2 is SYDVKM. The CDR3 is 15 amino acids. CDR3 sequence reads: CASSSQYSGGHEQYF. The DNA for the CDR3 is TGTGCCAGCAGTTCCCAGTACAGTGGAGGTCACGAGCAGTACTTC.

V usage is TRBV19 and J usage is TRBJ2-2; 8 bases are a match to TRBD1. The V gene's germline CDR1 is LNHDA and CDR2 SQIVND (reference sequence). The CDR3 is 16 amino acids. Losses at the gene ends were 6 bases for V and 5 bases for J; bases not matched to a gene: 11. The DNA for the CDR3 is TGTGCCAGTAGGCCCCGGACAGGGTTGGGGACCGGGGAGCTGTTTTTT. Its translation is CASRPRTGLGTGELFF. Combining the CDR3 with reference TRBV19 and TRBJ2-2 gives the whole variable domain DGGITQSPKYLFRKEGQNVTLSCEQNLNHDAMYWYRQDPGQGLRLIYYSQIVNDFQKGDIAEGYSVSREKKESFPLTVTSAQKNPTAFYLCASRPRTGLGTGELFFGEGSRLTVL.

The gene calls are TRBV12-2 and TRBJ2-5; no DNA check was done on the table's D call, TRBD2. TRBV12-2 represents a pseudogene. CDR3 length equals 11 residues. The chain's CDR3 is CASRLKRGQYF. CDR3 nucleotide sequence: TGTGCAAGTCGACTCAAGCGTGGCCAGTACTTC.

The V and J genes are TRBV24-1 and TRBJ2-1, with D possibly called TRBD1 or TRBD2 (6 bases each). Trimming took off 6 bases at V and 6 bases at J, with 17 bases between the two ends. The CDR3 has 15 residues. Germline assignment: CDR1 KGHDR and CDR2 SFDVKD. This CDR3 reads CATSRGDLDINEQFF. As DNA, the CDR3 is TGTGCCACCAGTAGGGGGGACCTCGACATCAATGAGCAGTTCTTC.

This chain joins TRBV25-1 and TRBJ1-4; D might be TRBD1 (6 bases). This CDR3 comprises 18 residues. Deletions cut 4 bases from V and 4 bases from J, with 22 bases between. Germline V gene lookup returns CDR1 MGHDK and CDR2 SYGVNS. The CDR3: CASSGDRPISLLNEKLFF. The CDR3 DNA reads TGTGCCAGCAGTGGTGACAGGCCCATTTCGCTCCTTAATGAAAAACTGTTTTTT.

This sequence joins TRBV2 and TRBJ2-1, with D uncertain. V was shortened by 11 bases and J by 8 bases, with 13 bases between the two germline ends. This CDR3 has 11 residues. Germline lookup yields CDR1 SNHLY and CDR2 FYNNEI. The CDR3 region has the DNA TGTGCCGGAGCACGGTGGGATGAGCAGTTCTTC. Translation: CAGARWDEQFF.

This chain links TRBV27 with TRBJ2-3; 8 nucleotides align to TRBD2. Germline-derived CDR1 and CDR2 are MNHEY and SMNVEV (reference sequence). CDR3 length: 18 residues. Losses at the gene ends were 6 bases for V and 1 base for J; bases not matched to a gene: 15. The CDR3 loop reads CASRSKTGRAFGTDTQYF. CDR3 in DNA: TGTGCCAGCAGGTCAAAAACCGGGAGGGCCTTTGGCACAGATACGCAGTATTTT.

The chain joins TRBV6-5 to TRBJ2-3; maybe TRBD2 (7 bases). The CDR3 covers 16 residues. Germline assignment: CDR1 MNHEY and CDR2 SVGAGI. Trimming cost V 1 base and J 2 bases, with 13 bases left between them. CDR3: CASSYLAGAPTDTQYF. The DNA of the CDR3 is TGTGCCAGCAGTTACTTGGCGGGGGCCCCCACAGATACGCAGTATTTT.

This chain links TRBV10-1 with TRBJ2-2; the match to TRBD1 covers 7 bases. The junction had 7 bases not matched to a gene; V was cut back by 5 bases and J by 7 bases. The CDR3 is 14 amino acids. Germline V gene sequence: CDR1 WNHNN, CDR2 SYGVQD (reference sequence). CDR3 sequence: CASSRQGVGGELFF. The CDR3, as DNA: TGCGCCAGCAGTCGGCAGGGGGTTGGCGGGGAGCTGTTTTTT.

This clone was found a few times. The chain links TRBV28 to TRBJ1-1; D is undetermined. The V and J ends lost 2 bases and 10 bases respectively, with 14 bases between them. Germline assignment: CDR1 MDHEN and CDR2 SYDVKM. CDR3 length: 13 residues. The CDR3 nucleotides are TGTGCCAGCAGTTTAAGTCAAGGGAACGGAGCTTTCTTT. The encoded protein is CASSLSQGNGAFF.

CDR3 protein: CASSPRATDTQYF. CDR3 coding DNA: TGTGCCAGCAGTCCCCGGGCAACGGATACGCAGTATTTT. The rearrangement joins TRBV13 to TRBJ2-3, with D unclear. This CDR3 comprises 13 residues. Looked up from germline, CDR1 is PRHDT and CDR2 is FYEKMQ (reference sequence). V was shortened by 6 bases and J by 6 bases, with 13 bases between the two germline ends.

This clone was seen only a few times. DNA of the CDR3: TGTGCCAGCAGCTCCTCCCGAAGGGGTATCAAGTTCTTC. Protein: CASSSSRRGIKFF. V and J are TRBV11-2 and TRBJ2-1; TRBD1 might be the D (5 bases). V was pared by 4 bases and J by 14 bases, with 18 bases between. The CDR3 has 13 residues. Germline V lookup: CDR1 SGHAT, CDR2 FQNNGV.

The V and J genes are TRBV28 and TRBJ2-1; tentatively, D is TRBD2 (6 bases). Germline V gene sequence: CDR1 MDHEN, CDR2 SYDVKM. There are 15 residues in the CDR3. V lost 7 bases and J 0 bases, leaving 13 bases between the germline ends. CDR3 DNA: TGTGCCAGCACCCCCGGGACTTCCTCCTACAATGAGCAGTTCTTC. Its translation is CASTPGTSSYNEQFF.

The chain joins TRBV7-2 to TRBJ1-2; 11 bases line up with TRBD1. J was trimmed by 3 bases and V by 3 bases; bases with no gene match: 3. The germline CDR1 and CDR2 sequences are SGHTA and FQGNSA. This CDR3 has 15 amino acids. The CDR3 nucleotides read TGTGCCAGCAGCTTGGGGACAGGGGGTGACTATGGCTACACCTTC. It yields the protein CASSLGTGGDYGYTF.

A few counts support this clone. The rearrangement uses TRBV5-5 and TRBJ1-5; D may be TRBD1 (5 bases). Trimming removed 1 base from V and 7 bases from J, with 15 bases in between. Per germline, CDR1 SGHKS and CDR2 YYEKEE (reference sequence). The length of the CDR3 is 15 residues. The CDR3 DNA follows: TGTGCCAGCAGCTTGTGGGACCCCCCCCGCCAGCCCCAGCATTTT. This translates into CASSLWDPPRQPQHF.

CDR3 nucleotides: TGTGCCAGCAGCCTGGACATGAGCCGGTCCTACGAGCAGTACTTC. It is translated as CASSLDMSRSYEQYF. This chain uses TRBV5-4 with TRBJ2-7, with a tentative D call TRBD1 (5 bases). The CDR3 covers 15 residues. The germline V gene has CDR1 SGHNT and CDR2 YYREEE (reference sequence). V was shortened by 4 bases and J by 1 base, with 15 bases between the two germline ends.

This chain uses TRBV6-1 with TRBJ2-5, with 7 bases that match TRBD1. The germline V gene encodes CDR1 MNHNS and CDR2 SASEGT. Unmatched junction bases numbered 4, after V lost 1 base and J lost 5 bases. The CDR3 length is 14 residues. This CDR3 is CASSEGQGDETQYF. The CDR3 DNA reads TGTGCCAGCAGTGAAGGGCAGGGGGATGAGACCCAGTACTTC.

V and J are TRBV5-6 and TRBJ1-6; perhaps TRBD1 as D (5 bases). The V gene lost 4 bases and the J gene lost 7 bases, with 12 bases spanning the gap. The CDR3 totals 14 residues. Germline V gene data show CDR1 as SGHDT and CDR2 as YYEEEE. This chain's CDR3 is CASSPWGFNSPLHF. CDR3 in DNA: TGTGCCAGCAGCCCTTGGGGGTTCAATTCACCCCTCCACTTT. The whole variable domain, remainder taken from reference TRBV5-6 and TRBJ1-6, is DAGVTQSPTHLIKTRGQQVTLRCSPKSGHDTVSWYQQALGQGPQFIFQYYEEEERQRGNFPDRFSGHQFPNYSSELNVNALLLGDSALYLCASSPWGFNSPLHFGNGTRLTVT.